The 7 T cell receptor beta chains reported below all come from one sample, sequenced in a study of T cell changes during pregnancy in multiple sclerosis. The method was immunoSEQ multiplex PCR; TCRdb's version includes in-frame clones alone and lacks a portion of them. The table has 20,000 to 25,000 clones, 85% to 95% seen once; the top ten hold 0.65% to 0.85%. The source was CD4+ T cells from peripheral blood mononuclear cells, collected in the third trimester of pregnancy. The receptors were gathered from a female donor with multiple sclerosis, enrolled in a pregnancy study.

This sequence joins TRBV27 and TRBJ2-3; 7 nucleotides align to TRBD1. Germline V gene sequence: CDR1 MNHEY, CDR2 SMNVEV (reference sequence). The CDR3 spans 15 residues. Trimming took 0 bases from V and 4 from J; bases not matched to a gene: 4. The CDR3 region has the DNA TGTGCCAGCAGTTTATCGAGAACAGGGGCAGATACGCAGTATTTT. Protein sequence: CASSLSRTGADTQYF.

Written as DNA, the CDR3 is TGTGCCAGCAGCTTTCGGGAACTCACCAATTCACCCCTCCACTTT. As protein: CASSFRELTNSPLHF. V gene TRBV11-2 combines with J gene TRBJ1-6, with D unresolved. The CDR3 sequence is 15 residues long. V shed 3 bases and J shed 7 bases, with 13 bases lying between them. The germline gives CDR1 SGHAT, CDR2 FQNNGV.

CDR3 in DNA: TGCTCCAGCGCTCGAGCCCAGACCCAGTACTTC. Its translation is CSSARAQTQYF. The chain employs TRBV29-1 and TRBJ2-5; D ambiguous. There are 11 residues in the CDR3. CDR1 is SQVTM, CDR2 ANQGSEA, per germline.

CDR3 sequence (DNA): TGCGCCAGCAGCCAGGGGACAGGGGGCGCGAAGGGGTACTTC. As protein: CASSQGTGGAKGYF. The chain combines TRBV5-1 with TRBJ2-7; 12 nucleotides line up with TRBD1. Germline assignment: CDR1 SGHRS and CDR2 YFSETQ. This CDR3 region has 14 residues. With V trimmed by 4 bases and J by 12 bases, 11 bases remained unmatched.

This chain uses TRBV2 with TRBJ2-7; D is perhaps TRBD2 (7 bases). Germline values: CDR1 SNHLY, CDR2 FYNNEI. V was cut by 1 base and J by 6 bases, with 25 bases left in between. CDR3 size: 18 residues. The CDR3 region has the DNA TGTGCCAGCAGTGAAGGGGGGGGGCGCCTTCCCCCTACTATCGAGCAGTACTTC. This sequence encodes CASSEGGGRLPPTIEQYF.

For the CDR3, the DNA is TGTGCCAGCAGTGATCATGGCCGGGAACGGAACGAGCAGTACTTC. This gives the protein CASSDHGRERNEQYF. The V and J genes are TRBV25-1 and TRBJ2-7; tentative D call: TRBD2 (5 bases). This CDR3 is 15 amino acids long. V shed 3 bases and J shed 5 bases, with 17 bases lying between them. Germline loops: CDR1 MGHDK, CDR2 SYGVNS.

There are a few counts of this clone. The chain recombines TRBV5-1 with TRBJ1-1; 7 bases align to TRBD1. The germline V gene encodes CDR1 SGHRS and CDR2 YFSETQ. Trimming cost V 5 bases and J 6 bases; bases outside gene matches: 10. The CDR3 is 14 residues long. CDR3 in amino acids: CASRRVQGVSEAFF. In DNA, the CDR3 is TGCGCCAGCAGGAGGGTTCAGGGGGTCTCTGAAGCTTTCTTT. Filled out from reference TRBV5-1 and TRBJ1-1, the complete variable domain reads KAGVTQTPRYLIKTRGQQVTLSCSPISGHRSVSWYQQTPGQGLQFLFEYFSETQRNKGNFPGRFSGRQFSNSRSEMNVSTLELGDSALYLCASRRVQGVSEAFFGQGTRLTVV.